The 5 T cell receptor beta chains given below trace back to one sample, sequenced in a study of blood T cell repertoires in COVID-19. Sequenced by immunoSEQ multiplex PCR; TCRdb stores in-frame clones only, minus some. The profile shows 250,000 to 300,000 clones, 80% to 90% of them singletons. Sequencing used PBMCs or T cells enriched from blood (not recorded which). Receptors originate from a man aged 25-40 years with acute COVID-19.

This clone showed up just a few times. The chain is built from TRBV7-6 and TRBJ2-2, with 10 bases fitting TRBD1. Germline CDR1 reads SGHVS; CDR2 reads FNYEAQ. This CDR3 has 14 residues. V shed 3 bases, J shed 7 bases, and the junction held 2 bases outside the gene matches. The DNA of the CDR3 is TGTGCCAGCAGCTTGGGACAGGGGATCGGGGAGCTGTTTTTT. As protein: CASSLGQGIGELFF.

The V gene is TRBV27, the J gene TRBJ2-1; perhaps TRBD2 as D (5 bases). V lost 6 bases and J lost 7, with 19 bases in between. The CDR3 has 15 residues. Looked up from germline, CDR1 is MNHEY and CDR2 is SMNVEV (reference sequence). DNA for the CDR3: TGTGCCAGCAGCACCCCCGAGGGTCGTCGGAATGAGCAGTTCTTC. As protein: CASSTPEGRRNEQFF.

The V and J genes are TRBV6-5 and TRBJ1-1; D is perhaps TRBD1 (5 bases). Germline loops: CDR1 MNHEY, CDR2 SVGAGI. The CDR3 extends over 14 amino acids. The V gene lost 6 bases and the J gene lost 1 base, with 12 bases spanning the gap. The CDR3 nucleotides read TGTGCCAGCAGAGCGACAGACGCGAACACTGAAGCTTTCTTT. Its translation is CASRATDANTEAFF.

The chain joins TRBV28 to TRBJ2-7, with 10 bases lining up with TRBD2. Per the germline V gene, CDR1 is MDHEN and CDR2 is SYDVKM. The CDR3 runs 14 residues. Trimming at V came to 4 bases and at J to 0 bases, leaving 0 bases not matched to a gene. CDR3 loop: CASSSSGSSYEQYV. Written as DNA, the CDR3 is TGTGCCAGCAGTTCTAGCGGGAGCTCCTACGAGCAGTACGTC.

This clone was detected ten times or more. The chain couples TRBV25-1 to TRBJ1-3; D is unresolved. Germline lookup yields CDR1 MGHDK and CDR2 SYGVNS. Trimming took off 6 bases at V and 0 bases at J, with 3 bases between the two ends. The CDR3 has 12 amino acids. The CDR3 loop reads CASRSSGNTIYF. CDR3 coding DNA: TGTGCCAGCAGGAGCTCTGGAAACACCATATATTTT.